The text below deals with one TCR beta chain. Germline V gene lookup returns CDR1 SNHLY and CDR2 FYNNEI. There are 14 residues in the CDR3. Between the trimmed V and J ends, which lost 7 bases and 4 bases, there was a span of 15 bases. This sample was taken from a study of tumor-infiltrating lymphocytes in primary liver carcinoma. Unsorted bulk tissue of about 20-31 mg yielded co-extracted RNA and DNA. A primer in the constant region served to generate TCR beta cDNA from 450 to 600 ng of total RNA. Employing slightly modified ARM-PCR, three nested multiplex PCR rounds were run, and these gave rise to the TCR beta libraries. Both of the initial two PCR rounds ran for around 10 cycles and employed TRBV1-TRBV30 forward primers alongside a C-beta reverse primer. TCRdb itself ran the multiplex PCR reads through MiXCR, one entry per CDR3 protein. The table shows about 99,000 distinct CDR3 sequences, with roughly 69% occurring only once.

The chain links TRBV2 to TRBJ2-3, with no clear D. Material for sequencing was liver tumor tissue from sampling region 5. Subset reported: tumor region T5, tumor centre. This clonotype was sampled from a woman in her sixties or seventies with primary liver carcinoma and hepatitis B virus infection. The CDR3 region is CASKSSERSDTQYF. The CDR3 DNA reads TGTGCCAGCAAGTCTTCTGAGCGTTCAGATACGCAGTATTTT. Full variable domain (remainder filled in from reference TRBV2 and TRBJ2-3): EPEVTQTPSHQVTQMGQEVILRCVPISNHLYFYWYRQILGQKVEFLVSFYNNEISEKSEIFDDQFSVERPDGSNFTLKIRSTKLEDSAMYFCASKSSERSDTQYFGPGTRLTVL.